Each of the 21 T cell receptor beta chains below was sequenced from the same sample in a study of human T cells and chemical hapten exposure. MiXCR, run by TCRdb on the RACE reads, gives a single entry per CDR3 protein. Among around 300,000 distinct CDR3 sequences listed, approximately 6.9% were seen once. Noted time point: patch test 1, 2 weeks after DPC sensitization. The sample's treatment: therapeutic diphenylcyclopropenone sensitization with weekly scalp DPC. The material sequenced was whole blood, taken in connection with sensitization to the hapten diphenylcyclopropenone (DPC). These receptors were collected from a woman aged 18-29 years with alopecia areata. Some clones in this sample may be carry-over from other donors' samples.

The chain uses TRBV2 and TRBJ1-1; D unclear. This CDR3 comprises 13 residues. CDR1 is SNHLY, CDR2 FYNNEI, per germline. V gave up 6 bases and J gave up 1 base, with 9 bases separating them. The CDR3 sequence is CASRVGRNTEAFF. CDR3 in DNA: TGTGCCAGCAGAGTAGGACGGAACACTGAAGCTTTCTTT. Variable domain in full (rest from reference TRBV2 and TRBJ1-1): EPEVTQTPSHQVTQMGQEVILRCVPISNHLYFYWYRQILGQKVEFLVSFYNNEISEKSEIFDDQFSVERPDGSNFTLKIRSTKLEDSAMYFCASRVGRNTEAFFGQGTRLTVV.

This clonotype occurred a few times. The rearrangement uses TRBV18 and TRBJ2-5; D gene unclear. The CDR3 spans 14 residues. With 2 bases removed from V and 5 bases from J, the gap between germline ends came to 12 bases. Germline CDR1 is KGHSH and CDR2 is LQKENI. CDR3 DNA sequence: TGTGCCAGCTCACCAGGGGTATCAAGCGAGACCCAGTACTTC. This codes for CASSPGVSSETQYF. Supplemented by reference TRBV18 and TRBJ2-5, the full variable domain reads NAGVMQNPRHLVRRRGQEARLRCSPMKGHSHVYWYRQLPEEGLKFMVYLQKENIIDESGMPKERFSAEFPKEGPSILRIQQVVRGDSAAYFCASSPGVSSETQYFGPGTRLLVL.

The table lists this clonotype with a few counts. The V and J genes are TRBV7-3 and TRBJ1-6; 9 positions match TRBD1. This CDR3 region has 15 residues. Trimming at V came to 0 bases and at J to 7 bases, leaving 1 base not matched to a gene. From germline, CDR1 is SGHTA and CDR2 FQGTGA. CDR3 in amino acids: CASSLTGTGNSPLHF. In DNA form, the CDR3 reads TGTGCCAGCAGCTTAACCGGGACAGGGAATTCACCCCTCCACTTT.

The gene calls are TRBV6-6 and TRBJ1-5, with 9 bases fitting TRBD1. The CDR3 has 16 amino acids. After removal of 0 bases from V and 3 bases from J, the junction contained 3 bases not matched to a gene. Germline V gene sequence: CDR1 MNHNY, CDR2 SVGAGI (reference sequence). CDR3 loop: CASSYSGTGPNQPQHF. In DNA, the CDR3 is TGTGCCAGCAGTTACTCCGGGACAGGGCCCAATCAGCCCCAGCATTTT.

This clonotype was picked up a small number of times. The chain carries TRBV27 and TRBJ1-3, with D uncertain. V was pared by 5 bases and J by 3 bases, with 8 bases between. Germline lookup yields CDR1 MNHEY and CDR2 SMNVEV (reference sequence). This CDR3 region has 13 residues. In nucleotides, the CDR3 is TGTGCCAGCAGTCCGAATTATGGAAACACCATATATTTT. It yields the protein CASSPNYGNTIYF.

The V call is TRBV6-6, the J call TRBJ1-1, with 8 nucleotides matching TRBD1. CDR3 size: 15 residues. The J segment lost 7 bases and the V segment lost 0 bases, leaving 7 bases of the junction unmatched. In germline, CDR1 is MNHNY, CDR2 SVGAGI (reference sequence). As DNA, the CDR3 is TGTGCCAGCAGTTACTCGGCGGACAGGGAAGGTGAAGCTTTCTTT. It is translated as CASSYSADREGEAFF.

This chain uses TRBV5-4 with TRBJ2-5; TRBD2 aligns across 9 bases. The CDR3 is made up of 17 amino acids. The V and J ends lost 0 bases and 8 bases, in that order; junction bases with no gene match: 14. Germline V gives CDR1 SGHNT, CDR2 YYREEE (reference sequence). Here the CDR3 DNA reads TGTGCCAGCAGCTTGGATGCCCCTAGTAGCGGGGGACCTACCCAGTACTTC. Its protein is CASSLDAPSSGGPTQYF. The full variable domain, rest sourced from reference TRBV5-4 and TRBJ2-5, is ETGVTQSPTHLIKTRGQQVTLRCSSQSGHNTVSWYQQALGQGPQFIFQYYREEENGRGNFPPRFSGLQFPNYSSELNVNALELDDSALYLCASSLDAPSSGGPTQYFGPGTRLLVL.

This chain connects TRBV28 to TRBJ2-2; possible D gene TRBD2, 7 bases. Trimming left V 6 bases short and J 7 bases short, with 18 bases between. The length of the CDR3 is 15 residues. CDR1 is MDHEN, CDR2 SYDVKM, per germline. The CDR3 DNA reads as TGTGCCAGCAGCCCCATCCGGGGGGCGGTCGGGGAGCTGTTTTTT. Translated, it gives CASSPIRGAVGELFF.

This clonotype appeared many times. The chain uses TRBV6-5 and TRBJ2-3; 10 nucleotides line up with TRBD2. The junction had 5 bases not matched to a gene; V was cut back by 4 bases and J by 4 bases. The CDR3 has 15 amino acids. In germline, CDR1 is MNHEY, CDR2 SVGAGI. CDR3 DNA: TGTGCCAGCAGTTCAGCTAGCGGGGGATCAGATACGCAGTATTTT. Amino acid sequence: CASSSASGGSDTQYF.

This rearrangement joins TRBV7-9 to TRBJ2-5; perhaps TRBD2 as D (7 bases). Trimming shortened V by 8 bases and J by 0 bases, and 16 bases separated the two germline ends. The CDR3 is made up of 15 amino acids. Germline CDR1 reads SEHNR; CDR2 reads FQNEAQ (reference sequence). Written as DNA, the CDR3 is TGTGCCAGCCGCACCTCGGGGGGCAACCAAGAGACCCAGTACTTC. Its protein product is CASRTSGGNQETQYF. Using reference TRBV7-9 and TRBJ2-5 for the parts outside the CDR3, the full variable domain is DTGVSQNPRHKITKRGQNVTFRCDPISEHNRLYWYRQTLGQGPEFLTYFQNEAQLEKSRLLSDRFSAERPKGSFSTLEIQRTEQGDSAMYLCASRTSGGNQETQYFGPGTRLLVL.

This clonotype was seen more than once but under ten times. The chain employs TRBV29-1 and TRBJ2-7, with TRBD2 identical over 10 bases. In germline, CDR1 is SQVTM, CDR2 ANQGSEA. The CDR3 is 15 amino acids. Germline trimming cut 7 bases from V and 0 bases from J; bases unmatched to any gene: 9. CDR3 nucleotides: TGCAGCGCTGATGTAAGCGGGGGGGTCTCCTACGAGCAGTACTTC. Translated, it gives CSADVSGGVSYEQYF.

This clonotype has at least ten counts. This rearrangement joins TRBV7-2 to TRBJ2-3, with no clear D. The CDR3 contains 14 residues. Germline values: CDR1 SGHTA, CDR2 FQGNSA. Trimming removed 5 bases from V and 6 bases from J, with 15 bases in between. CDR3 nucleotide sequence: TGTGCCAGCAGCCGGATCGGTCGCGTCGATACGCAGTATTTT. Encoded protein: CASSRIGRVDTQYF.

The rearrangement links TRBV4-2 to TRBJ2-1; D is ambiguous. This CDR3 is built from 13 residues. Looked up from germline, CDR1 is LGHNA and CDR2 is YNFKEQ. V was cut by 4 bases and J by 4 bases, with 8 bases left in between. In DNA form, the CDR3 reads TGTGCCAGCAGCCCCGACCTATACAATGAGCAGTTCTTC. Its protein is CASSPDLYNEQFF.

This clonotype was counted many times. The rearrangement uses TRBV29-1 and TRBJ2-1; 11 bases fit TRBD2. The CDR3 is made up of 15 amino acids. V dropped 3 bases and J dropped 2; count of bases not matched to a gene: 3. The germline V gene encodes CDR1 SQVTM and CDR2 ANQGSEA. The CDR3 sequence: CSVDASGGTYNEQFF. Here the CDR3 DNA reads TGCAGCGTTGATGCTAGCGGGGGGACCTACAATGAGCAGTTCTTC.

The chain uses TRBV29-1 and TRBJ2-7; weak D call: TRBD1 (6 bases). The CDR3 sequence is 12 residues long. From germline, CDR1 is SQVTM and CDR2 ANQGSEA. The germline V and J ends were trimmed by 7 bases and 2 bases, with 12 bases remaining between them. In DNA form, the CDR3 reads TGCAGCGGAATGTCAGGGGCCTACGAGCAGTACTTC. It codes for CSGMSGAYEQYF.

The chain uses TRBV2 and TRBJ2-7; D might be TRBD1 (6 bases). This CDR3 has 14 residues. Germline loops: CDR1 SNHLY, CDR2 FYNNEI. Trimming took 7 bases from V and 4 from J, leaving 17 bases between them. CDR3 in amino acids: CASTPDQGWYEQYF. DNA of the CDR3: TGTGCCAGCACTCCCGACCAGGGGTGGTACGAGCAGTACTTC.

This clonotype was seen only a few times. This sequence joins TRBV12-3 or TRBV12-4 and TRBJ2-1; D might be TRBD1 (5 bases). Trimming removed 0 bases from V and 0 bases from J, with 18 bases in between. The CDR3 runs to 19 residues. CDR3 sequence (DNA): TGTGCCAGCAGTTTAGCGGGGTGGGGCGGTTCGAGCTCCTACAATGAGCAGTTCTTC. It specifies CASSLAGWGGSSSYNEQFF.

This clonotype was observed at least ten times. CDR3: CSANRGPDTQYF. The CDR3 DNA reads as TGCAGTGCTAACAGGGGACCAGATACGCAGTATTTT. The chain carries TRBV20-1 and TRBJ2-3; 7 positions match TRBD1. This CDR3 spans 12 amino acids. CDR1 and CDR2 (germline): DFQATT, SNEGSKA (reference sequence). V lost 4 bases, J lost 4 bases, and 2 bases stayed unmatched.

The chain is built from TRBV6-5 and TRBJ2-5, with 8 bases matching TRBD2. The CDR3 totals 17 residues. The junction had 15 bases not matched to a gene; V was cut back by 4 bases and J by 5 bases. Looked up from germline, CDR1 is MNHEY and CDR2 is SVGAGI. CDR3 DNA sequence: TGTGCCAGCAGTTCCACGACTAGCGAATCCCCAGGGGAGACCCAGTACTTC. Its protein product is CASSSTTSESPGETQYF.

This clonotype was counted between two and nine times. The J gene is TRBJ2-3, the V gene TRBV5-1, with D perhaps matching TRBD1 or TRBD2 (6 bases each). This CDR3 comprises 15 residues. V was shortened by 0 bases and J by 2 bases, with 10 bases between the two germline ends. The germline gives CDR1 SGHRS, CDR2 YFSETQ. CDR3 DNA sequence: TGCGCCAGCAGCTTGGGGACGGGGGCCACAGATACGCAGTATTTT. Residues: CASSLGTGATDTQYF.

This clonotype was counted a few times. V and J are TRBV7-3 and TRBJ1-1, with TRBD1 identical over 8 bases. Germline V gene data show CDR1 as SGHTA and CDR2 as FQGTGA. This CDR3 has 16 residues. Trimming at V came to 2 bases and at J to 3 bases, leaving 8 bases not matched to a gene. The CDR3 sequence is CASSLVPGGRDTEAFF. The DNA of the CDR3 is TGTGCCAGCAGCTTAGTACCAGGGGGCCGGGACACTGAAGCTTTCTTT.